This T cell receptor (beta chain) was sequenced for a study of spatial heterogeneity in lung cancer. Study results and limitations: The study found ubiquitous expanded tumor TCRs in blood more at resection than follow-up.

One entry per CDR3 protein results from TCRdb running MiXCR on the 5' RACE reads. The data hold under 150,000 distinct CDR3 sequences, with about 12% observed a single time. The sample's time point: blood at routine non-recurrence follow-up after resection. Whole RNA, which was extracted from tumor, nontumor lung tissue or frozen PBMC, was sequenced without any cell sorting. CDR1 and CDR2 from the germline V gene are SEHNR and FQNEAQ (reference sequence). The CDR3 contains 15 residues. Trimming at V came to 1 base and at J to 6 bases, leaving 6 bases not matched to a gene. With regard to this clonotype: Antigen specificity is unknown. Since a much larger clone is just one base distant, this may be a read error. The CDR3 ends on some other residue instead of the conserved phenylalanine or tryptophan, so this is likely a read error.

The material sequenced was PBMCs, taken at follow-up. The sequence was obtained from a male donor with early-stage non-small cell lung cancer. The chain uses TRBV7-9 and TRBJ2-7; TRBD1 matches at 10 bases. The CDR3 loop is CASSLGDRGVREQYL. The CDR3 DNA reads TGTGCCAGCAGCTTAGGGGACAGGGGTGTCCGCGAGCAGTACTTG.